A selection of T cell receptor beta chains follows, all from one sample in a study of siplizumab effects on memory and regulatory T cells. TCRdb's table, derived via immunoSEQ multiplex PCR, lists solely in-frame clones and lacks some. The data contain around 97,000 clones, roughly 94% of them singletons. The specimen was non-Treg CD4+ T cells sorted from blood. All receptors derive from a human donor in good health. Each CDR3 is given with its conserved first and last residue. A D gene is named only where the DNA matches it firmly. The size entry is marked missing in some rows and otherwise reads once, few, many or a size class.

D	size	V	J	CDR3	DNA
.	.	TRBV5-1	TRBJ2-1	CASSLLNNEQFF	TGCGCCAGCAGCCTGCTGAACAATGAGCAGTTCTTC
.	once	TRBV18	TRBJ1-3	CASSPPGLSGSGNTIYF	TGTGCCAGCTCACCACCGGGACTTTCCGGCTCTGGAAACACCATATATTTT
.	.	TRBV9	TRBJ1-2	CADSNYGYTF	TGTGCTGACAGTAACTATGGCTACACCTTC
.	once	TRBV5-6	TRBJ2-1	CASSLTNPYNEQFF	TGTGCCAGCAGCCTGACTAACCCATACAATGAGCAGTTCTTC
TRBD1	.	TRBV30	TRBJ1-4	CAWSLQGGGKGKLFF	TGTGCCTGGAGCCTCCAGGGAGGGGGCAAAGGAAAACTGTTTTTT
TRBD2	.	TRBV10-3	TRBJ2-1	CAISRAGALNEQFF	TGTGCCATCAGTAGAGCGGGAGCTCTCAATGAGCAGTTCTTC
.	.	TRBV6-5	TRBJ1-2	CASSLGSNYGYTF	TGTGCCAGCAGCCTCGGGTCTAACTATGGCTACACCTTC
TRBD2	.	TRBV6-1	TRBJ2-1	CASSEYPSGSHNEQFF	TGTGCCAGCAGTGAATACCCTAGCGGGAGTCACAATGAGCAGTTCTTC
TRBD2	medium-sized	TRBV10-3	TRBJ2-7	CAISDGRKRGSSYEQYF	TGTGCCATCAGTGATGGGAGGAAGCGGGGAAGCTCCTACGAGCAGTACTTC
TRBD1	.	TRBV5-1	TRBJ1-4	CASSSTTGGEKLFF	TGCGCCAGCAGCTCGACGACAGGGGGCGAAAAACTGTTTTTT
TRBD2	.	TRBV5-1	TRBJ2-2	CASSLGSGTSRGNTGELFF	TGCGCCAGCAGCTTGGGTAGCGGGACCTCAAGAGGGAACACCGGGGAGCTGTTTTTT
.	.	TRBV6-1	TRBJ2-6	CASSEGTAPYSGANVLTF	TGTGCCAGCAGTGAAGGGACAGCGCCATACTCTGGGGCCAACGTCCTGACTTTC
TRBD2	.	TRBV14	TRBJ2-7	CASRSSGSSYEQYF	TGTGCCAGCAGATCTAGCGGTAGCTCCTACGAGCAGTACTTC
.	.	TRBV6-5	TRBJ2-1	CASRSPGSYNEQFF	TGTGCCAGCAGATCCCCTGGCTCCTACAATGAGCAGTTCTTC
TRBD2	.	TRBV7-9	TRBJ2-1	CASRIAGPHYNEQFF	TGTGCCAGCAGAATAGCGGGACCCCACTACAATGAGCAGTTCTTC
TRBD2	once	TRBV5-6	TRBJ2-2	CASSIRLAGTVGELFF	TGTGCCAGCAGCATAAGACTAGCGGGAACCGTCGGGGAGCTGTTTTTT
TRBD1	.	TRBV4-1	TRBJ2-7	CASSQPGQGWLEQYF	TGCGCCAGCAGCCAACCGGGACAGGGGTGGCTCGAGCAGTACTTC
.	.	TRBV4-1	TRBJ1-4	CASSQDRWLNEKLFF	TGCGCCAGCAGCCAAGATCGGTGGCTTAATGAAAAACTGTTTTTT
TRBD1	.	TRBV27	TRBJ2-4	CASSFRQGEQIQYF	TGTGCCAGCAGTTTCCGGCAGGGGGAACAAATTCAGTACTTC
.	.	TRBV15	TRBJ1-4	CATSSPLSGTPEKLFF	TGTGCCACCAGCAGCCCCCTATCCGGGACACCTGAAAAACTGTTTTTT
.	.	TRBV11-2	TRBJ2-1	CASSFLDNEQFF	TGTGCCAGCAGCTTCTTAGACAATGAGCAGTTCTTC
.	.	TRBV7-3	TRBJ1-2	CASSPTTGQYGYTF	TGTGCCAGCAGCCCCACGACAGGCCAGTATGGCTACACCTTC
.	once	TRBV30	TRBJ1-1	CAWSVPGWGTEAFF	TGTGCCTGGAGTGTCCCAGGTTGGGGCACTGAAGCTTTCTTT
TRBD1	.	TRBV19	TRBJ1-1	CATTTIQGAVEAFF	TGTGCCACCACGACAATTCAGGGGGCTGTTGAAGCTTTCTTT